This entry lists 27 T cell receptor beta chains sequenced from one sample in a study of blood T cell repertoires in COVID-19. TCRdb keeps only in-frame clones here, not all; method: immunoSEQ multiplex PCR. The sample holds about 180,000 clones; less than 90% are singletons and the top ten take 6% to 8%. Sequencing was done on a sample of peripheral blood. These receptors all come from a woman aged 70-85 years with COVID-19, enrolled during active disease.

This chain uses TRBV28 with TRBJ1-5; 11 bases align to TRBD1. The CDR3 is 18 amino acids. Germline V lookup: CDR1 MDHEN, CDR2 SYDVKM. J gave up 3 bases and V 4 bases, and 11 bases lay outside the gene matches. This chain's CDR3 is CASSSPSGTGGFNQPQHF. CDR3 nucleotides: TGTGCCAGCAGTTCTCCTTCCGGGACAGGGGGGTTCAATCAGCCCCAGCATTTT. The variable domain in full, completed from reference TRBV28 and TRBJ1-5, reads DVKVTQSSRYLVKRTGEKVFLECVQDMDHENMFWYRQDPGLGLRLIYFSYDVKMKEKGDIPEGYSVSREKKERFSLILESASTNQTSMYLCASSSPSGTGGFNQPQHFGDGTRLSIL.

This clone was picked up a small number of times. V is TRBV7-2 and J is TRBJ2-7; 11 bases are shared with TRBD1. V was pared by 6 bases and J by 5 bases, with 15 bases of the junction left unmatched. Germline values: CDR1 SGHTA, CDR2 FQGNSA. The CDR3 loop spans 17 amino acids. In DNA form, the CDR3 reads TGTGCCAGCAGTTCTCGAAGTCCTCGGACAGGGGGCAACGAGCAGTACTTC. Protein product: CASSSRSPRTGGNEQYF.

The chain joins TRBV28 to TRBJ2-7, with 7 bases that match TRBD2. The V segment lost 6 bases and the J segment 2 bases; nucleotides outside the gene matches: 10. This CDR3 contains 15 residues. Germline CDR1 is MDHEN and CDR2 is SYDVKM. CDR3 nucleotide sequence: TGTGCCAGCAGCCTTCTCGGTGGGAGGGCCTACGAGCAGTACTTC. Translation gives CASSLLGGRAYEQYF.

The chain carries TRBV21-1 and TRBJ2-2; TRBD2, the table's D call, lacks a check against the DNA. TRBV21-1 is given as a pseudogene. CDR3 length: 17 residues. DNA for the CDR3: TGTGCCAGCATGGGACTAGCGGGAGGAGCGAACACCGGGGAGCTGTTTTTT. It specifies CASMGLAGGANTGELFF.

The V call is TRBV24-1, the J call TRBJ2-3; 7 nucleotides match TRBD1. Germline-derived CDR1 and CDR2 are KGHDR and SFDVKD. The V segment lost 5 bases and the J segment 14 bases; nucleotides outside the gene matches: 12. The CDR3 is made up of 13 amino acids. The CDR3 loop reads CATSARDRAGSYF. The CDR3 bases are TGTGCCACCAGTGCCAGAGACAGGGCTGGCTCGTATTTT.

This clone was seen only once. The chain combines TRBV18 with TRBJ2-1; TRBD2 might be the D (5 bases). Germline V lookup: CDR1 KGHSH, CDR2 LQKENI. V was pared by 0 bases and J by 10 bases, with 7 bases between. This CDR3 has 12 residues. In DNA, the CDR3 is TGTGCCAGCTCACCACCGCTAGCCGAGCAGTTCTTC. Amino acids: CASSPPLAEQFF. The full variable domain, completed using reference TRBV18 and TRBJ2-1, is NAGVMQNPRHLVRRRGQEARLRCSPMKGHSHVYWYRQLPEEGLKFMVYLQKENIIDESGMPKERFSAEFPKEGPSILRIQQVVRGDSAAYFCASSPPLAEQFFGPGTRLTVL.

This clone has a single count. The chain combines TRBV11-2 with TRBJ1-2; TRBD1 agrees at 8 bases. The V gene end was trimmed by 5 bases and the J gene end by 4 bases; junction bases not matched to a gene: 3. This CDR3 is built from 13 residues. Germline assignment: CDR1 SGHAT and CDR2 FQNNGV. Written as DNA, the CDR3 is TGTGCCAGCAGCGGGGACAGGCCCTATGGCTACACCTTC. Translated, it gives CASSGDRPYGYTF.

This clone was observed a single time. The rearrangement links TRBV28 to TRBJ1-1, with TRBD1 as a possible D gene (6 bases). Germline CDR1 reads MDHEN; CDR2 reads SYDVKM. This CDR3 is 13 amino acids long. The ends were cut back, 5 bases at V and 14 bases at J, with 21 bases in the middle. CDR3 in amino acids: CASSPADRLEGFF. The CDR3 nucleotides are TGTGCCAGCAGTCCTGCCGACAGGTTAGAAGGCTTCTTT. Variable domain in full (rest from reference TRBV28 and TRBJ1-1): DVKVTQSSRYLVKRTGEKVFLECVQDMDHENMFWYRQDPGLGLRLIYFSYDVKMKEKGDIPEGYSVSREKKERFSLILESASTNQTSMYLCASSPADRLEGFFGQGTRLTVV.

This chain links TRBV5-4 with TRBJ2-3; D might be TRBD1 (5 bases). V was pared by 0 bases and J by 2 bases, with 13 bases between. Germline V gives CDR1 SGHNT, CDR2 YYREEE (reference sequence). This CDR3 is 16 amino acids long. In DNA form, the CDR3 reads TGTGCCAGCAGCTTGGGGGCAGGGCAGAACACAGATACGCAGTATTTT. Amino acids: CASSLGAGQNTDTQYF.

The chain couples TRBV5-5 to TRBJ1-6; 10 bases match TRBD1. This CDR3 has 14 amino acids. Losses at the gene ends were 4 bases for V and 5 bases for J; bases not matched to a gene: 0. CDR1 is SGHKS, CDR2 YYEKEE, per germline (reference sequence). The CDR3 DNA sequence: TGTGCCAGCAGCGGGACAGGGGATAATTCACCCCTCCACTTT. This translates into CASSGTGDNSPLHF.

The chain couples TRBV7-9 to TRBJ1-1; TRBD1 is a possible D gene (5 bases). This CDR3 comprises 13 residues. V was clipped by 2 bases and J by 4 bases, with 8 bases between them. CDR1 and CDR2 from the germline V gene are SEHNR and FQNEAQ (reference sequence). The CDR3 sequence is CASSLQGSTEAFF. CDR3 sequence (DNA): TGTGCCAGCAGCTTACAGGGAAGCACTGAAGCTTTCTTT.

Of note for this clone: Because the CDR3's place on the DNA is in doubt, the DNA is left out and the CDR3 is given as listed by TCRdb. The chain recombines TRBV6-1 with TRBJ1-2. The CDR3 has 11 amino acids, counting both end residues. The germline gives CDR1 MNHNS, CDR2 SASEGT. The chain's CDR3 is CASSEVGGGSF.

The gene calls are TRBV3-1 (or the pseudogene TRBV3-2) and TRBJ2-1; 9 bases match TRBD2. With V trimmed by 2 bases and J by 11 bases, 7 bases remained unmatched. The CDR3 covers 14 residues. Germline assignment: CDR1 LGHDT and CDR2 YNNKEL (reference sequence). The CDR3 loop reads CASSQRAGGRKQFF. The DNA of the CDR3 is TGTGCCAGCAGCCAAAGGGCGGGAGGGCGAAAGCAGTTCTTC.

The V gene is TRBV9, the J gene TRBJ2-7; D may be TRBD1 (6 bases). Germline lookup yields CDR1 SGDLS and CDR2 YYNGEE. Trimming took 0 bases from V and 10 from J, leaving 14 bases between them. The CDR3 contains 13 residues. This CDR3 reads CASSVAAQGSQYF. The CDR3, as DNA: TGTGCCAGCAGCGTAGCGGCTCAGGGGAGTCAGTACTTC. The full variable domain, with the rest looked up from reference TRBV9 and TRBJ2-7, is DSGVTQTPKHLITATGQRVTLRCSPRSGDLSVYWYQQSLDQGLQFLIQYYNGEERAKGNILERFSAQQFPDLHSELNLSSLELGDSALYFCASSVAAQGSQYFGPGTRLTVT.

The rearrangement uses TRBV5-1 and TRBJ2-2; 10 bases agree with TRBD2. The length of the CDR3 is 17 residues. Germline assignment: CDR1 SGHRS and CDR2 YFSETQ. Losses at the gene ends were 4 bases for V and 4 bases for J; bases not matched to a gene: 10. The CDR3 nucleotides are TGCGCCAGCAGCCTGCCCCTAGCGGGAGCGCCCACCGGGGAGCTGTTTTTT. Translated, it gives CASSLPLAGAPTGELFF.

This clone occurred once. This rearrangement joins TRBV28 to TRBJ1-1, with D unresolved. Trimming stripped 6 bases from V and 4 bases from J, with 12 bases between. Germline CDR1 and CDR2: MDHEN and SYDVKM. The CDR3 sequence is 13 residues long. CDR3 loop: CASRALRGTEAFF. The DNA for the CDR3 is TGTGCCAGCAGGGCCCTTAGAGGCACTGAAGCTTTCTTT.

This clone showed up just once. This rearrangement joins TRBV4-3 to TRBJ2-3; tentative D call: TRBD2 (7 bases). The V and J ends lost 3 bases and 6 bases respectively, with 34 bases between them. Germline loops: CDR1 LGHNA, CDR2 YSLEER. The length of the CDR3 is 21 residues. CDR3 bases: TGCGCCAGCAGCCAGGCTCGCGAGGTGGGGGGGACAAATCGTAGGTGGGATACGCAGTATTTT. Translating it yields CASSQAREVGGTNRRWDTQYF.

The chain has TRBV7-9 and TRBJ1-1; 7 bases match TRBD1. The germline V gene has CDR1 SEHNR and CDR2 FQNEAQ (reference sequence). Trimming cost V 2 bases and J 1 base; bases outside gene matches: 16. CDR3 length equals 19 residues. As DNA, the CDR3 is TGTGCCAGCAGCTTACCCAAGGCAGGGGGAAATTCGGGGAACACTGAAGCTTTCTTT. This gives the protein CASSLPKAGGNSGNTEAFF.

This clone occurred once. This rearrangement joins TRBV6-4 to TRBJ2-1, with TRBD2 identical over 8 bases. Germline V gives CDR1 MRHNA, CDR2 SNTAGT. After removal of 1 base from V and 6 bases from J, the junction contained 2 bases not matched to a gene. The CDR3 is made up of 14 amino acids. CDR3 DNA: TGTGCCAGCAGTGACTTGGGACTAGGCAATGAGCAGTTCTTC. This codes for CASSDLGLGNEQFF.

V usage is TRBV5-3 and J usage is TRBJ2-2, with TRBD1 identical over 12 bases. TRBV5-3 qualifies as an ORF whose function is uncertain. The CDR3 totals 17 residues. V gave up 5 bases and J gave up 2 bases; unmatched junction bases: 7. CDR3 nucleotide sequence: TGTGCCAGAAGAATGGGGACAGGGGGCCCTAACACCGGGGAGCTGTTTTTT. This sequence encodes CARRMGTGGPNTGELFF.

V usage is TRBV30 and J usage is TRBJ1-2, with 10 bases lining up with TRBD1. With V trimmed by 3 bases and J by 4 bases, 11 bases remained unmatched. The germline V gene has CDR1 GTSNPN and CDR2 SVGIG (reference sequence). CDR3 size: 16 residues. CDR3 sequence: CAWRTPRTGGGYGYTF. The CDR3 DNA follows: TGTGCCTGGAGGACCCCCCGGACAGGGGGAGGCTATGGCTACACCTTC.

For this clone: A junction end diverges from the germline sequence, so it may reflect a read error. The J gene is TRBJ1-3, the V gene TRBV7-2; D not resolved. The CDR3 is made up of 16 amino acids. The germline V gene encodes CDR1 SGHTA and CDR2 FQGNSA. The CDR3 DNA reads TGTGCCAGCAGCTTAGTGGGCGGGCGGGGTGGAGACACCATATATTTT. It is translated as CASSLVGGRGGDTIYF.

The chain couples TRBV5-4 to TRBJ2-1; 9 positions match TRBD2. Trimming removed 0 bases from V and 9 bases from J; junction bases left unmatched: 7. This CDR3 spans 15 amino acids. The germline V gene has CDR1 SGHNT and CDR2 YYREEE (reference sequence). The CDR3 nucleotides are TGTGCCAGCAGCTTGGGTGGCGGGAGGGCGGGTGAGCAGTTCTTC. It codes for CASSLGGGRAGEQFF.

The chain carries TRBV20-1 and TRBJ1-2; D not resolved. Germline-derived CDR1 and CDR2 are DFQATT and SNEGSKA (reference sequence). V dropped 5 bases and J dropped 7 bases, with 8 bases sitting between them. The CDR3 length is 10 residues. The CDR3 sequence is CSARSSGYTF. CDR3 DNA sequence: TGCAGTGCTCGGTCCTCTGGCTACACCTTC.

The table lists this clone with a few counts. The CDR3 sequence is CASSYWIGQASQPQHF. DNA of the CDR3: TGTGCCAGCAGTTACTGGATCGGCCAGGCGAGTCAGCCCCAGCATTTT. This rearrangement joins TRBV6-2 or TRBV6-3 to TRBJ1-5; the D is unclear. This CDR3 has 16 residues. Germline V gene lookup returns CDR1 MNHEY and CDR2 SVGEGT. The germline V and J ends were trimmed by 1 base and 6 bases, with 16 bases remaining between them.

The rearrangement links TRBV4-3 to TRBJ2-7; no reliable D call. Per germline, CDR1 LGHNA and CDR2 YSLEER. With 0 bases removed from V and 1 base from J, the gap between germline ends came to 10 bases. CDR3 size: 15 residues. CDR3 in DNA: TGCGCCAGCAGCCAAGAACACCGGGTGTCCTACGAGCAGTACTTC. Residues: CASSQEHRVSYEQYF.

The CDR3 region has the DNA TGTGCCTGGAGTGTACAAGGGGACAACCCACCAGATACGCAGTATTTT. Translation: CAWSVQGDNPPDTQYF. This sequence joins TRBV30 and TRBJ2-3, with a possible D match to TRBD1 (6 bases). The CDR3 length is 16 residues. In germline, CDR1 is GTSNPN, CDR2 SVGIG (reference sequence). Between the trimmed V and J ends, which lost 0 bases and 4 bases, there was a span of 17 bases. Variable domain in full (rest from reference TRBV30 and TRBJ2-3): SQTIHQWPATLVQPVGSPLSLECTVEGTSNPNLYWYRQAAGRGLQLLFYSVGIGQISSEVPQNLSASRPQDRQFILSSKKLLLSDSGFYLCAWSVQGDNPPDTQYFGPGTRLTVL.